Presented here are 4 T cell receptor beta chains from one specimen sequenced in a study of OX40 agonist ivuxolimab in advanced cancers. Some clones are missing from TCRdb's copy, which holds only in-frame ones; the method was immunoSEQ multiplex PCR. The sample records around 61,000 clones, about nine tenths being singletons. The specimen comprised CD4+ or CD8+ T cells sorted from blood, sampled in a trial of the OX40 agonist ivuxolimab. Receptors originate from an adult with an advanced solid tumor such as melanoma, head and neck, liver or kidney cancer.

The chain combines TRBV19 with TRBJ2-3; no firm D call. V gave up 4 bases and J gave up 1 base, with 9 bases separating them. Germline V gives CDR1 LNHDA, CDR2 SQIVND (reference sequence). The CDR3 covers 14 residues. The CDR3 region is CASSNQQRTDTQYF. The CDR3 DNA reads as TGTGCCAGTAGTAACCAACAACGCACAGATACGCAGTATTTT. The full variable domain, with the rest looked up from reference TRBV19 and TRBJ2-3, is DGGITQSPKYLFRKEGQNVTLSCEQNLNHDAMYWYRQDPGQGLRLIYYSQIVNDFQKGDIAEGYSVSREKKESFPLTVTSAQKNPTAFYLCASSNQQRTDTQYFGPGTRLTVL.

This rearrangement joins TRBV28 to TRBJ2-4; tentative D call: TRBD2 (5 bases). Per the germline V gene, CDR1 is MDHEN and CDR2 is SYDVKM. Trimming removed 8 bases at V and 10 bases at J, with 9 bases between. This CDR3 has 10 residues. The CDR3 bases are TGTGCCAGCGGACTTCTTATTCAGTACTTC. Its translation is CASGLLIQYF.

This sequence joins TRBV28 and TRBJ1-6, with TRBD1 identical over 7 bases. CDR1 is MDHEN, CDR2 SYDVKM, per germline. V trimming: 2 bases; J trimming: 9 bases; junction bases outside the gene matches: 7. The CDR3 spans 15 residues. DNA for the CDR3: TGTGCCAGCAGTTTAGGTCAGGGGGTAGGTTCACCCCTCCACTTT. It yields the protein CASSLGQGVGSPLHF.

This clone was found once. The chain employs TRBV19 and TRBJ2-3; the D gene is possibly TRBD1 (5 bases). CDR3 length equals 18 residues. V lost 6 bases and J 2 bases, leaving 24 bases between the germline ends. CDR1 LNHDA and CDR2 SQIVND come from the germline V gene (reference sequence). The CDR3 reads CASRVRAQPVYNTDTQYF. The CDR3 nucleotides read TGTGCCAGTAGGGTCAGGGCACAACCCGTCTACAACACAGATACGCAGTATTTT.